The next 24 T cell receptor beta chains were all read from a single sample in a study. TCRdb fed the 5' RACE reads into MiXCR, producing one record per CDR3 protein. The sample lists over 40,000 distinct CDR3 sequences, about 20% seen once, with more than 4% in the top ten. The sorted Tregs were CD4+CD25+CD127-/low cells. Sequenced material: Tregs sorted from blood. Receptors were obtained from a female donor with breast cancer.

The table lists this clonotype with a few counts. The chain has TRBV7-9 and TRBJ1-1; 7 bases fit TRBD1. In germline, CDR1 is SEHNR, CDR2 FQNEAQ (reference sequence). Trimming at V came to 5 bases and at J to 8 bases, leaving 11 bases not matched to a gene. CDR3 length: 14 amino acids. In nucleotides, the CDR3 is TGTGCCAGCAGCCGGACAGGCAGGGAAGCGGAAGCTTTCTTT. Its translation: CASSRTGREAEAFF.

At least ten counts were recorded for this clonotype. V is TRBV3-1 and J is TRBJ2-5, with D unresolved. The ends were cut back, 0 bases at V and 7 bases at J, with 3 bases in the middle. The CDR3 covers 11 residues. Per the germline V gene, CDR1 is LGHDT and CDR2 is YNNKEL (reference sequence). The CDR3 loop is CASSQDGTQYF. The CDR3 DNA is TGTGCCAGCAGCCAAGACGGGACCCAGTACTTC.

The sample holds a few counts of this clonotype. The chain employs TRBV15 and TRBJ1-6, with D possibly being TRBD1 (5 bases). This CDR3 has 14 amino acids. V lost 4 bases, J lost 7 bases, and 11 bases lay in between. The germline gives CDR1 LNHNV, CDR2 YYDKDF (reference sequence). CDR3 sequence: CATSTKSGNSPLHF. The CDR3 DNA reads TGTGCCACCAGCACCAAGTCAGGGAATTCACCCCTCCACTTT.

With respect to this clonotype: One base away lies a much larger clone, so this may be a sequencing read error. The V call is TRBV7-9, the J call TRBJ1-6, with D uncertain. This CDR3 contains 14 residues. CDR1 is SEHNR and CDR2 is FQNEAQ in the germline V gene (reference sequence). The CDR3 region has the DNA TGTGCCAACAGCCTATCCTTCACGGGTTCACCCCTCCACTTT. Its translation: CANSLSFTGSPLHF.

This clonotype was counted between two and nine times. CDR3 coding DNA: TGTGCCAGCAGCTTTATTTATGGGGCCGAAAACTATGGCTACACCTTC. This sequence encodes CASSFIYGAENYGYTF. This chain uses TRBV5-6 with TRBJ1-2, with D maybe TRBD1 (5 bases). V was clipped by 2 bases and J by 2 bases, with 16 bases between them. Per germline, CDR1 SGHDT and CDR2 YYEEEE. The CDR3 extends over 16 amino acids.

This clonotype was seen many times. CDR3 sequence reads: CASSLGRKNTEAFF. In DNA, the CDR3 is TGTGCCAGCAGCTTAGGACGGAAGAACACTGAAGCTTTCTTT. V is TRBV5-6 and J is TRBJ1-1; D uncertain. The CDR3 extends over 14 amino acids. V dropped 2 bases and J dropped 1 base, with 9 bases sitting between them. Germline V lookup: CDR1 SGHDT, CDR2 YYEEEE. The full variable domain, in which reference TRBV5-6 and TRBJ1-1 provide the parts outside the CDR3, is DAGVTQSPTHLIKTRGQQVTLRCSPKSGHDTVSWYQQALGQGPQFIFQYYEEEERQRGNFPDRFSGHQFPNYSSELNVNALLLGDSALYLCASSLGRKNTEAFFGQGTRLTVV.

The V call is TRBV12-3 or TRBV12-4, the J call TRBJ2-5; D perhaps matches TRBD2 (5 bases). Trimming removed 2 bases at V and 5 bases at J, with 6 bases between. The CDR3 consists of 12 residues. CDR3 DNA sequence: TGTGCCAGCAGTTTAAAGCGGGAGACCCAGTACTTC. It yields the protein CASSLKRETQYF.

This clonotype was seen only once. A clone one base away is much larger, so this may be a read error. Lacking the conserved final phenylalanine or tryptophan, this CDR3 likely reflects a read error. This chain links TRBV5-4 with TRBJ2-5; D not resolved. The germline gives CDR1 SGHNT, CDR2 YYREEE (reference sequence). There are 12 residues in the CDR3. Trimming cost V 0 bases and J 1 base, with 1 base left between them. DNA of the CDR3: TGTGCCAGCAGCTTGGTCCAAGAGACCCAGTACTCC. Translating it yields CASSLVQETQYS.

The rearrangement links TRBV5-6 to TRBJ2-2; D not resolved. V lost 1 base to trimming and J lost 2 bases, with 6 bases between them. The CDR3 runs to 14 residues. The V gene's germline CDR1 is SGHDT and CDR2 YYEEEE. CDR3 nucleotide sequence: TGTGCCAGCAGCTTGTATAGTAACACCGGGGAGCTGTTTTTT. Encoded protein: CASSLYSNTGELFF.

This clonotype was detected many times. The CDR3 DNA reads as TGCAGTGCTAGAGATGGAGGGCTAGCGGGAAATCTACAAGAGACCCAGTACTTC. Amino acids: CSARDGGLAGNLQETQYF. This rearrangement joins TRBV20-1 to TRBJ2-5; 9 bases are shared with TRBD2. V lost 0 bases and J lost 2; bases outside the gene matches: 13. The CDR3 covers 18 residues. Per germline, CDR1 DFQATT and CDR2 SNEGSKA (reference sequence).

The CDR3 loop reads CSARSGADYGYTF. The CDR3 bases are TGCAGTGCTAGAAGTGGGGCGGATTATGGCTACACCTTC. The V gene is TRBV20-1, the J gene TRBJ1-2; D possibly corresponds to TRBD1 (5 bases). V was pared by 2 bases and J by 5 bases, with 12 bases between. CDR3 length: 13 amino acids. Germline values: CDR1 DFQATT, CDR2 SNEGSKA (reference sequence).

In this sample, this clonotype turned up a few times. CDR3 sequence: CASSPTQGEQFF. The CDR3 DNA sequence: TGCGCCAGCAGCCCAACACAGGGTGAGCAGTTCTTC. The J gene is TRBJ2-1, the V gene TRBV4-1; maybe TRBD1 (6 bases). The CDR3 contains 12 residues. Germline V CDR1 and CDR2: MGHRA, YSYEKL. V lost 4 bases and J lost 9, with 10 bases in between.

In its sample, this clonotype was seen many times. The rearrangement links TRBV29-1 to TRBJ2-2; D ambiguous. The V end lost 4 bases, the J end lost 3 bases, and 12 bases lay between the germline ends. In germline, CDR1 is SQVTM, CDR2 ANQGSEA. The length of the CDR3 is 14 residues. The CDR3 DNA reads TGCAGCGTTGCATCGGGCGTAGACACCGGGGAGCTGTTTTTT. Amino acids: CSVASGVDTGELFF.

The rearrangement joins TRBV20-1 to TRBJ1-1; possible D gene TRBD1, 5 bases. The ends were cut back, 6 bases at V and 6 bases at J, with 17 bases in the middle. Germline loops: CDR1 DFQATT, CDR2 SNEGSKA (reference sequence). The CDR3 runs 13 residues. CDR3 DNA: TGCAGTGCGCCAAAAGGGGCTTTGGCTGAAGCTTTCTTT. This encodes CSAPKGALAEAFF.

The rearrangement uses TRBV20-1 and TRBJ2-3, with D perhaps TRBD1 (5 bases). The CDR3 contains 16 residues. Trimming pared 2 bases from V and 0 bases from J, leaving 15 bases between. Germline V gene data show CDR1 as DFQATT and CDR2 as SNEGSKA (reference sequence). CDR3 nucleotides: TGCAGTGCTAGAACCATGGGGCAGAGTAGCACAGATACGCAGTATTTT. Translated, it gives CSARTMGQSSTDTQYF.

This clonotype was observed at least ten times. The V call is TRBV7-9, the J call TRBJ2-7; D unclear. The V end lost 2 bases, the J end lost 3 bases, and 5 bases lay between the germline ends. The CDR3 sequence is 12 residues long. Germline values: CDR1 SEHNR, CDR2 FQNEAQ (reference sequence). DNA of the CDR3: TGTGCCAGCAGCTTATCGGTCTACGAGCAGTACTTC. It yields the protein CASSLSVYEQYF.

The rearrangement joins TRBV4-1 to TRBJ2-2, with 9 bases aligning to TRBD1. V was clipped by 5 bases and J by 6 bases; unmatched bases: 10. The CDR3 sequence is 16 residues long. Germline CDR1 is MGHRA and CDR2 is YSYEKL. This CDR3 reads CASSFPGTGSAGELFF. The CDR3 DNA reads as TGCGCCAGCAGCTTCCCCGGGACAGGGAGCGCCGGGGAGCTGTTTTTT.

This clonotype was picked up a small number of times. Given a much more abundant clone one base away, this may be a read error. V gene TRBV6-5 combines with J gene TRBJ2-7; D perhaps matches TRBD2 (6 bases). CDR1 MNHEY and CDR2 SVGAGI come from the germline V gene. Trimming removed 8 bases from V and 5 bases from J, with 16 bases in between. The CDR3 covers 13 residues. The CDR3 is CASAPPGADEQYF. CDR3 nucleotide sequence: TGTGCCAGCGCCCCCCCGGGAGCGGACGAGCAGTACTTC.

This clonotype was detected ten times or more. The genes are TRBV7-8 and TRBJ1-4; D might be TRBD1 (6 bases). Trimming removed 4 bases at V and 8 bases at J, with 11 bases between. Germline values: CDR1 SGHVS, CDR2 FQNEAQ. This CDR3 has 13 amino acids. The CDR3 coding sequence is TGTGCCAGCAGCTCCCCAGGGGTCGAAAAACTGTTTTTT. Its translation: CASSSPGVEKLFF.

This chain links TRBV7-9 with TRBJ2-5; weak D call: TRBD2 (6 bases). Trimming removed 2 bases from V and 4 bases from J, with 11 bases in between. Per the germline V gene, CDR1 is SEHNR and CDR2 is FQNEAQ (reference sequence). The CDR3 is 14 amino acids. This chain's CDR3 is CASSLNQGGETQYF. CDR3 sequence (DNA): TGTGCCAGCAGCTTAAACCAGGGAGGAGAGACCCAGTACTTC.

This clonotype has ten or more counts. DNA of the CDR3: TGCGCCAGCAGCTTGGCCTCAGTGGGCGGGGAGACCCAGTACTTC. Translated: CASSLASVGGETQYF. V and J are TRBV5-1 and TRBJ2-5; a weak D match, TRBD2 (5 bases). Germline CDR1 is SGHRS and CDR2 is YFSETQ. Trimming left V 0 bases short and J 5 bases short, with 14 bases between. The CDR3 is 15 residues long.

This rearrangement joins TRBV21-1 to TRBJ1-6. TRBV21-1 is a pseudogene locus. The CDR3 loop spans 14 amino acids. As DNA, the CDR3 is TGTGCCACCCCAATAATAATTTCAGGATCACCCCTCCACTTT. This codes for CATPIIISGSPLHF.

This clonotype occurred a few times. The CDR3 DNA is TGCAGTGCTAGAGATCGTGAGGGATCATACAATGAGCAGTTCTTC. Translated: CSARDREGSYNEQFF. The rearrangement uses TRBV20-1 and TRBJ2-1, with D perhaps TRBD2 (5 bases). The CDR3 sequence is 15 residues long. The germline gives CDR1 DFQATT, CDR2 SNEGSKA (reference sequence). V dropped 0 bases and J dropped 4 bases, with 13 bases sitting between them.

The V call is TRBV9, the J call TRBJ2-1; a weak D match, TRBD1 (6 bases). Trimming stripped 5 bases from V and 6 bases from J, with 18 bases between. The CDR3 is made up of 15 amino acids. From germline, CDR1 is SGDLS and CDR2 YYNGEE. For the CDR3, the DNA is TGTGCCAGCAGGCTAACAGGGCTACTCGGCAATGAGCAGTTCTTC. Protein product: CASRLTGLLGNEQFF.